The 27 T cell receptor beta chains reported below all come from one sample, sequenced in a study of human T cells and chemical hapten exposure. Time point noted: pre-sensitization, week 0. As for treatment: therapeutic diphenylcyclopropenone sensitization with weekly scalp DPC. Via MiXCR, TCRdb re-called the RACE reads, giving one row per CDR3 protein. The table includes 250,000 or so distinct CDR3 sequences, roughly 8% detected once. This specimen consisted of whole blood, obtained in connection with sensitization to the hapten diphenylcyclopropenone (DPC). The receptors were gathered from a man in his late teens or twenties with alopecia areata. Some clones in this sample may be carry-over from other donors' samples.

This clonotype was counted a few times. The rearrangement joins TRBV24-1 to TRBJ1-2; maybe TRBD1 (5 bases). This CDR3 spans 15 amino acids. Per the germline V gene, CDR1 is KGHDR and CDR2 is SFDVKD. The V gene lost 5 bases and the J gene lost 1 base, with 13 bases spanning the gap. The CDR3 DNA sequence: TGTGCCACCAGTGCCACAGGAGTACATAACTATGGCTACACCTTC. It translates to CATSATGVHNYGYTF.

This clonotype was recorded a few times. The rearrangement uses TRBV3-1 and TRBJ1-1, with unresolved D. The CDR3 covers 16 residues. Germline V gives CDR1 LGHDT, CDR2 YNNKEL (reference sequence). Trimming removed 5 bases at V and 1 base at J, with 17 bases between. As DNA, the CDR3 is TGTGCCAGCAGCGTTCAGACCAGGATGGGGAACACTGAAGCTTTCTTT. As protein: CASSVQTRMGNTEAFF.

This clonotype was seen more than once but under ten times. This chain uses TRBV7-3 with TRBJ1-3; TRBD1 agrees at 9 bases. The CDR3 has 16 residues. The V segment lost 5 bases and the J segment 7 bases; nucleotides outside the gene matches: 12. Germline V lookup: CDR1 SGHTA, CDR2 FQGTGA. The CDR3 DNA reads TGTGCCAGCAGCCCCCCGGACAGGGGTGGGTCGAACACCATATATTTT. Its protein is CASSPPDRGGSNTIYF.

The V and J genes are TRBV7-9 and TRBJ2-5, with unresolved D. Between the trimmed V and J ends, which lost 7 bases and 3 bases, there was a span of 12 bases. CDR1 is SEHNR and CDR2 is FQNEAQ in the germline V gene (reference sequence). The CDR3 contains 13 residues. The CDR3 DNA sequence: TGTGCCAGCAAGGCATGGGCCGAAGAGACCCAGTACTTC. It is translated as CASKAWAEETQYF. The full variable domain, with the rest looked up from reference TRBV7-9 and TRBJ2-5, is DTGVSQNPRHKITKRGQNVTFRCDPISEHNRLYWYRQTLGQGPEFLTYFQNEAQLEKSRLLSDRFSAERPKGSFSTLEIQRTEQGDSAMYLCASKAWAEETQYFGPGTRLLVL.

The table lists this clonotype with many counts. The chain combines TRBV7-2 with TRBJ2-7; D might be TRBD1 (5 bases). CDR3 length: 15 residues. CDR1 is SGHTA, CDR2 FQGNSA, per germline. Trimming shortened V by 2 bases and J by 5 bases, and 16 bases separated the two germline ends. As DNA, the CDR3 is TGTGCCAGCAGCTTAAGTACAGGACCAGGTCACGAGCAGTACTTC. Amino acids: CASSLSTGPGHEQYF.

In this sample, this clonotype turned up a few times. The chain has TRBV12-5 and TRBJ1-2; TRBD1 is a possible D gene (5 bases). This CDR3 has 17 residues. Germline CDR1 and CDR2: LGHNT and FRNRAP. V lost 1 base and J 2 bases, leaving 17 bases between the germline ends. Here the CDR3 DNA reads TGTGCTAGTGGTTTGGAACCACCGGGACCGGCAAACTATGGCTACACCTTC. Translating it yields CASGLEPPGPANYGYTF. The variable domain in full, with the rest retrieved from reference TRBV12-5 and TRBJ1-2, is DARVTQTPRHKVTEMGQEVTMRCQPILGHNTVFWYRQTMMQGLELLAYFRNRAPLDDSGMPKDRFSAEMPDATLATLKIQPSEPRDSAVYFCASGLEPPGPANYGYTFGSGTRLTVV.

This clonotype was counted only a few times. V and J are TRBV24-1 and TRBJ2-7, with TRBD1 as a possible D gene (6 bases). The V gene's germline CDR1 is KGHDR and CDR2 SFDVKD. The V end was cut by 5 bases, the J end by 5 bases, with 9 bases between. The CDR3 length is 12 residues. Written as DNA, the CDR3 is TGTGCCACCAGTGCAGGGGCGAACGAGCAGTACTTC. Encoded protein: CATSAGANEQYF.

V usage is TRBV29-1 and J usage is TRBJ2-7, with D perhaps TRBD2 (5 bases). The CDR3 contains 11 residues. Trimming stripped 7 bases from V and 2 bases from J, with 9 bases between. Looked up from germline, CDR1 is SQVTM and CDR2 is ANQGSEA. CDR3 residues: CSAGFAYEQYF. The CDR3, as DNA: TGCAGCGCGGGATTCGCCTACGAGCAGTACTTC.

This clonotype was detected ten times or more. This chain uses TRBV28 with TRBJ2-7; the match to TRBD1 covers 7 bases. From germline, CDR1 is MDHEN and CDR2 SYDVKM. The CDR3 consists of 15 residues. Trimming at V came to 2 bases and at J to 2 bases, leaving 6 bases not matched to a gene. CDR3 nucleotide sequence: TGTGCCAGCAGTTTAGGGACAGTCGGCACCTACGAGCAGTACTTC. This encodes CASSLGTVGTYEQYF.

This clonotype was observed at least ten times. This sequence joins TRBV29-1 and TRBJ2-5; maybe TRBD2 (6 bases). The V end was cut by 2 bases, the J end by 2 bases, with 12 bases between. The CDR3 has 14 amino acids. CDR1 is SQVTM, CDR2 ANQGSEA, per germline. CDR3 sequence (DNA): TGCAGCGTTGAATGGCTAGCGTTACAAGAGACCCAGTACTTC. It yields the protein CSVEWLALQETQYF.

This clonotype was seen only a few times. This chain uses TRBV5-1 with TRBJ2-5, with TRBD1 matching 7 bases. From germline, CDR1 is SGHRS and CDR2 YFSETQ. With V trimmed by 4 bases and J by 2 bases, 5 bases remained unmatched. This CDR3 region has 14 residues. The CDR3 bases are TGCGCCAGCAGCAGGACAGGCAAGCAAGAGACCCAGTACTTC. Residues: CASSRTGKQETQYF.

This clonotype turned up a few times. The CDR3 here is CASSQEPGQYTGELFF. The CDR3 DNA reads as TGCGCCAGCAGCCAAGAACCGGGACAGTACACCGGGGAGCTGTTTTTT. The V and J genes are TRBV4-3 and TRBJ2-2, with 7 bases that match TRBD1. The CDR3 consists of 16 residues. Trimming took 0 bases from V and 3 from J; bases not matched to a gene: 4. The V gene's germline CDR1 is LGHNA and CDR2 YSLEER.

This clonotype has a handful of counts. V gene TRBV20-1 combines with J gene TRBJ1-5, with no clear D. The V end was cut by 5 bases, the J end by 2 bases, with 10 bases between. The germline V gene encodes CDR1 DFQATT and CDR2 SNEGSKA (reference sequence). The CDR3 totals 13 residues. CDR3 coding DNA: TGCAGTGCTCCGCGCGGGGGCAATCAGCCCCAGCATTTT. As protein: CSAPRGGNQPQHF.

J is TRBJ2-4 and V is TRBV12-3 or TRBV12-4; 7 bases fit TRBD1. The V gene end was trimmed by 1 base and the J gene end by 3 bases; junction bases not matched to a gene: 3. The CDR3 has 15 residues. CDR3 coding DNA: TGTGCCAGCAGTTTAGGGGGACAGCTCAAAAACATTCAGTACTTC. Protein sequence: CASSLGGQLKNIQYF.

This clonotype was picked up a small number of times. This chain uses TRBV4-3 with TRBJ1-1, with D perhaps matching TRBD1 (5 bases). Looked up from germline, CDR1 is LGHNA and CDR2 is YSLEER. V gave up 2 bases and J gave up 1 base, with 11 bases separating them. This CDR3 has 15 amino acids. The CDR3 here is CASSQPKDRNTEAFF. The CDR3 region has the DNA TGCGCCAGCAGCCAACCTAAAGACAGGAACACTGAAGCTTTCTTT.

The chain carries TRBV12-3 or TRBV12-4 and TRBJ1-5; D unresolved. The CDR3 is 16 amino acids. V gave up 3 bases and J gave up 2 bases, with 14 bases separating them. CDR3 residues: CASSLFEGRGNQPQHF. The CDR3 bases are TGTGCCAGCAGTTTGTTCGAGGGTCGGGGCAATCAGCCCCAGCATTTT.

This clonotype showed up many times. V is TRBV11-2 and J is TRBJ1-1; D is unclear. The germline V gene encodes CDR1 SGHAT and CDR2 FQNNGV. The CDR3 loop spans 17 amino acids. Trimming took off 5 bases at V and 6 bases at J, with 25 bases between the two ends. As DNA, the CDR3 is TGTGCCAGCAGCACCGATGTTACCGGGCCTCTAGGCCCTGAAGCTTTCTTT. Protein: CASSTDVTGPLGPEAFF. The full variable domain, its missing parts supplied by reference TRBV11-2 and TRBJ1-1, is EAGVAQSPRYKIIEKRQSVAFWCNPISGHATLYWYQQILGQGPKLLIQFQNNGVVDDSQLPKDRFSAERLKGVDSTLKIQPAKLEDSAVYLCASSTDVTGPLGPEAFFGQGTRLTVV.

This clonotype was found many times. CDR3 sequence reads: CASSQGGQGYGYTF. Here the CDR3 DNA reads TGTGCCAGCAGCCAGGGGGGACAGGGCTATGGCTACACCTTC. This chain uses TRBV3-1 with TRBJ1-2; 9 nucleotides agree with TRBD1. J gave up 4 bases and V 3 bases, and 3 bases lay outside the gene matches. The CDR3 extends over 14 amino acids. From germline, CDR1 is LGHDT and CDR2 YNNKEL (reference sequence).

A few counts support this clonotype. The chain's CDR3 is CASTMERQAQHF. CDR3 DNA: TGTGCCAGCACTATGGAGCGCCAGGCCCAGCATTTT. The chain recombines TRBV6-1 with TRBJ1-5; unclear D gene. CDR1 is MNHNS, CDR2 SASEGT, per germline. Trimming pared 7 bases from V and 11 bases from J, leaving 15 bases between. This CDR3 is 12 amino acids long.

The chain has TRBV7-8 and TRBJ1-2; D gene ambiguous. Trimming stripped 1 base from V and 7 bases from J, with 7 bases between. The CDR3 runs to 12 residues. Germline CDR1 and CDR2: SGHVS and FQNEAQ. The CDR3 here is CASSLEPGGYTF. In DNA form, the CDR3 reads TGTGCCAGCAGCTTAGAGCCAGGTGGCTACACCTTC.

The rearrangement uses TRBV2 and TRBJ2-7, with 7 positions matching TRBD2. With V trimmed by 6 bases and J by 0 bases, 5 bases remained unmatched. The CDR3 is 14 residues long. Germline assignment: CDR1 SNHLY and CDR2 FYNNEI. Here the CDR3 DNA reads TGTGCCAGCAGGGGAGGGGTCGCCTCCTACGAGCAGTACTTC. It is translated as CASRGGVASYEQYF.

This clonotype was seen repeatedly, ten times or more. The chain joins TRBV18 to TRBJ1-6, with TRBD1 as a possible D gene (5 bases). Trimming took 5 bases from V and 5 from J, leaving 10 bases between them. Germline CDR1 and CDR2: KGHSH and LQKENI. This CDR3 contains 14 residues. For the CDR3, the DNA is TGTGCCAGCTCAACACAGGAGGATAATTCACCCCTCCACTTT. Its protein product is CASSTQEDNSPLHF.

The V call is TRBV12-2, the J call TRBJ1-1. TRBV12-2 represents a pseudogene. The CDR3 consists of 15 residues. The CDR3 bases are TGTGCAAGTCGCTTAGTTGGGGAAAAAAACACTGAAGCTTTCTTT. This sequence encodes CASRLVGEKNTEAFF.

This clonotype has more than one count but fewer than ten. The rearrangement joins TRBV20-1 to TRBJ2-7; tentatively, D is TRBD1 (5 bases). The V end lost 2 bases, the J end lost 0 bases, and 8 bases lay between the germline ends. CDR1 DFQATT and CDR2 SNEGSKA come from the germline V gene (reference sequence). CDR3 size: 13 residues. The CDR3 loop is CSARPDSSYEQYV. CDR3 sequence (DNA): TGCAGTGCTAGACCCGACAGCTCCTACGAGCAGTACGTC.

This clonotype appeared a few times. The chain recombines TRBV6-6 with TRBJ1-1; 9 bases map to TRBD1. The CDR3 consists of 15 residues. The J segment lost 1 base and the V segment lost 2 bases, leaving 2 bases of the junction unmatched. The germline V gene has CDR1 MNHNY and CDR2 SVGAGI (reference sequence). The CDR3 region has the DNA TGTGCCAGCAGTTACGGGGACAGGGCGAACACTGAAGCTTTCTTT. Translation: CASSYGDRANTEAFF.

This clonotype was detected a few times. The chain carries TRBV27 and TRBJ2-7; tentative D call: TRBD1 (6 bases). The CDR3 spans 15 residues. V lost 4 bases and J lost 3, with 16 bases in between. Germline CDR1 and CDR2: MNHEY and SMNVEV (reference sequence). The CDR3 loop reads CASSSLQGRRYEQYF. CDR3 in DNA: TGTGCCAGCAGTTCCCTACAGGGAAGACGCTACGAGCAGTACTTC.

The chain couples TRBV21-1 to TRBJ2-3; the D segment call TRBD1 is taken from the table without a DNA check. TRBV21-1 is annotated as a pseudogene. This CDR3 comprises 17 residues. This CDR3 is CASSKIGTGENTDTQYF. CDR3 DNA sequence: TGTGCCAGCAGCAAAATAGGGACAGGGGAAAATACAGATACGCAGTATTTT.